Reported below is one TCR beta chain. Treatment in this sample: oral pan-JAK inhibitor, 5-10 mg twice daily. cDNA prepared by RNA extraction and subsequent reverse transcription served as the template for sequencing. Some clones are missing from TCRdb's copy, which holds only in-frame ones; the method was immunoSEQ multiplex PCR. The table shows some 44,000 clones, with around 90% occurring only once. This record belongs to a study of CD8+ T cells in alopecia areata. The CDR3 runs to 13 residues. With 6 bases removed from V and 3 bases from J, the gap between germline ends came to 12 bases. CDR1 is MNHEY, CDR2 SMNVEV, per germline (reference sequence).

The chain has TRBV27 and TRBJ2-7, with D maybe TRBD1 (5 bases). This specimen was CD8+ T cells sorted from blood, taken at week 24, from a patient treated with tofacitinib. This clonotype was sampled from a human donor with alopecia areata. In DNA form, the CDR3 reads TGTGCCAGCAGCGCCGGACAAGTCTACGAGCAGTACTTC. This codes for CASSAGQVYEQYF.